The 27 T cell receptor beta chains below all came from one sample that was sequenced in a study of response to subunit inactivated influenza vaccine. Each CDR3 protein is one row after TCRdb ran MiXCR on the RT-PCR reads. The data hold more than 700,000 distinct CDR3 sequences, with around 21% observed a single time. Specimen: PBMCs from blood, collected 5 days after vaccination. All receptors derive from a man between 50 and 59 years old who received an inactivated influenza vaccine.

The chain links TRBV18 to TRBJ2-1; the D gene could be TRBD1 or TRBD2 (6 bases each). Germline CDR1 KGHSH, CDR2 LQKENI. Trimming pared 6 bases from V and 4 bases from J, leaving 16 bases between. The CDR3 has 15 amino acids. The CDR3 DNA follows: TGTGCCAGCTCCATAACCGGGGGCCTATACAATGAGCAGTTCTTC. Encoded protein: CASSITGGLYNEQFF.

This clonotype has at least ten counts. V gene TRBV20-1 combines with J gene TRBJ1-2; TRBD1 matches at 8 bases. The CDR3 is made up of 12 amino acids. Germline values: CDR1 DFQATT, CDR2 SNEGSKA (reference sequence). V shed 5 bases, J shed 7 bases, and the junction held 6 bases outside the gene matches. The CDR3 coding sequence is TGCAGTGCTTCCGACAGGGGATCTGGCTACACCTTC. Protein sequence: CSASDRGSGYTF.

CDR3 DNA: TGCAGTGCCATCAAAACTAGCGGAAGCACAGATACGCAGTATTTT. It yields the protein CSAIKTSGSTDTQYF. The chain is built from TRBV20-1 and TRBJ2-3; 8 nucleotides match TRBD2. The V and J ends lost 6 bases and 0 bases, in that order; junction bases with no gene match: 8. The CDR3 runs to 15 residues. The germline CDR1 and CDR2 sequences are DFQATT and SNEGSKA (reference sequence).

This clonotype showed up just a few times. This chain uses TRBV9 with TRBJ2-7, with 9 bases that match TRBD2. The J segment lost 4 bases and the V segment lost 5 bases, leaving 7 bases of the junction unmatched. The CDR3 runs 14 residues. In germline, CDR1 is SGDLS, CDR2 YYNGEE. CDR3: CASSPSGISYEQYF. CDR3 coding DNA: TGTGCCAGCAGTCCTAGCGGGATCTCGTACGAGCAGTACTTC. Variable domain in full (rest from reference TRBV9 and TRBJ2-7): DSGVTQTPKHLITATGQRVTLRCSPRSGDLSVYWYQQSLDQGLQFLIQYYNGEERAKGNILERFSAQQFPDLHSELNLSSLELGDSALYFCASSPSGISYEQYFGPGTRLTVT.

This rearrangement joins TRBV12-3 or TRBV12-4 to TRBJ2-3, with D maybe TRBD1 (6 bases). Between the trimmed V and J ends, which lost 5 bases and 0 bases, there was a span of 12 bases. The CDR3 has 15 residues. CDR3 DNA: TGTGCCAGCAGTCTAACAGGGATTAGCACAGATACGCAGTATTTT. Translating gives CASSLTGISTDTQYF.

The rearrangement joins TRBV20-1 to TRBJ2-1; possibly TRBD1 or TRBD2 for D (7 bases each). V was shortened by 8 bases and J by 8 bases, with 16 bases between the two germline ends. The CDR3 runs to 12 residues. Germline V gives CDR1 DFQATT, CDR2 SNEGSKA (reference sequence). The CDR3 sequence is CSPRGGVDEQFF. CDR3 in DNA: TGCAGTCCCAGGGGGGGGGTCGATGAGCAGTTCTTC.

This CDR3 reads CASSAGLAGVEYF. The CDR3 DNA is TGTGCCAGCAGCGCCGGACTAGCGGGGGTGGAGTATTTT. The chain recombines TRBV7-2 with TRBJ2-3; the match to TRBD2 covers 13 bases. The germline gives CDR1 SGHTA, CDR2 FQGNSA. The CDR3 extends over 13 amino acids. The ends lost 5 bases at V and 13 bases at J; junction bases unmatched: 6.

The chain carries TRBV27 and TRBJ2-7, with TRBD1 matching 7 bases. This CDR3 comprises 15 residues. Germline CDR1 is MNHEY and CDR2 is SMNVEV (reference sequence). Trimming at V came to 4 bases and at J to 0 bases, leaving 6 bases not matched to a gene. CDR3 residues: CASSSLKGASYEQYF. Here the CDR3 DNA reads TGTGCCAGCAGTTCTCTAAAGGGGGCCTCCTACGAGCAGTACTTC.

The rearrangement joins TRBV3-1 to TRBJ1-3, with 7 nucleotides matching TRBD1. V shed 3 bases, J shed 4 bases, and the junction held 9 bases outside the gene matches. Germline V gene data show CDR1 as LGHDT and CDR2 as YNNKEL (reference sequence). The CDR3 sequence is 16 residues long. In DNA form, the CDR3 reads TGTGCCAGCAGCCAGTCAGACAGGGTTGAAGGAAACACCATATATTTT. Amino acid sequence: CASSQSDRVEGNTIYF.

This rearrangement joins TRBV12-3 or TRBV12-4 to TRBJ2-3, with D tentatively TRBD2 (6 bases). The CDR3 is made up of 15 amino acids. V gave up 6 bases and J gave up 3 bases, with 16 bases separating them. CDR3 DNA sequence: TGTGCCAGCAGGCTCTCTAGCGATGGAACAGATACGCAGTATTTT. This encodes CASRLSSDGTDTQYF.

The chain has TRBV10-3 and TRBJ2-1, with TRBD2 matching over 7 bases. Trimming cost V 0 bases and J 7 bases; bases outside gene matches: 9. The CDR3 extends over 16 amino acids. Looked up from germline, CDR1 is ENHRY and CDR2 is SYGVKD. This CDR3 reads CAISESLAGMGNEQFF. DNA of the CDR3: TGTGCCATCAGTGAGTCATTAGCGGGCATGGGGAATGAGCAGTTCTTC.

In its sample, this clonotype was seen many times. The genes are TRBV7-2 and TRBJ1-5; the D is unclear. Trimming pared 5 bases from V and 2 bases from J, leaving 13 bases between. The germline CDR1 and CDR2 sequences are SGHTA and FQGNSA. This CDR3 has 15 residues. CDR3 sequence (DNA): TGTGCCAGCAGCCTGGACGCCCAGGGCAATCAGCCCCAGCATTTT. This translates into CASSLDAQGNQPQHF.

CDR3 amino acids: CSARKREGTDTQYF. The CDR3 DNA reads as TGCAGTGCTAGGAAGCGGGAGGGAACAGATACGCAGTATTTT. The chain links TRBV20-1 to TRBJ2-3; 10 bases map to TRBD2. CDR1 is DFQATT and CDR2 is SNEGSKA in the germline V gene (reference sequence). The CDR3 runs 14 residues. After removal of 3 bases from V and 3 bases from J, the junction contained 3 bases not matched to a gene.

A word on this clonotype: A clone one base away is much larger, so this may be a read error. V gene TRBV29-1 combines with J gene TRBJ2-3; 12 nucleotides match TRBD2. This CDR3 contains 14 residues. J was trimmed by 6 bases and V by 2 bases; bases with no gene match: 3. CDR1 and CDR2 from the germline V gene are SQVTM and ANQGSEA. CDR3 DNA: TGCAGCGTTGAATTAACTAGCGGGAGGGATACGCAGTATTTT. Encoded protein: CSVELTSGRDTQYF.

This clonotype was seen a few times. This chain links TRBV3-1 with TRBJ2-2; 8 positions agree with TRBD1. CDR3 size: 16 residues. Trimming removed 3 bases from V and 6 bases from J; junction bases left unmatched: 9. Germline lookup yields CDR1 LGHDT and CDR2 YNNKEL (reference sequence). The CDR3 here is CASSHDRGTIPGELFF. The CDR3 DNA sequence: TGTGCCAGCAGCCACGACAGGGGCACTATCCCCGGGGAGCTGTTTTTT.

This chain joins TRBV11-1 and TRBJ1-3, with D possibly matching TRBD1 (5 bases). The germline V gene encodes CDR1 SGHAT and CDR2 FQDESV (reference sequence). The CDR3 has 18 amino acids. V lost 1 base and J 4 bases, leaving 20 bases between the germline ends. The CDR3 loop is CASSLVWVREKSGNTIYF. The CDR3 coding sequence is TGTGCCAGCAGCTTAGTTTGGGTCAGGGAGAAATCCGGAAACACCATATATTTT.

The rearrangement uses TRBV7-9 and TRBJ2-3, with 9 bases aligning to TRBD1. CDR1 is SEHNR, CDR2 FQNEAQ, per germline (reference sequence). Unmatched junction bases numbered 9, after V lost 5 bases and J lost 3 bases. This CDR3 region has 16 residues. The CDR3 loop is CASSLNPGQGTDTQYF. Written as DNA, the CDR3 is TGTGCCAGCAGCCTAAACCCGGGACAGGGAACAGATACGCAGTATTTT.

The rearrangement joins TRBV20-1 to TRBJ2-3; 8 nucleotides match TRBD2. Germline V gene data show CDR1 as DFQATT and CDR2 as SNEGSKA (reference sequence). This CDR3 is built from 14 residues. The CDR3 sequence: CAPSPGGAPDTQYF. The CDR3 DNA reads TGCGCACCTTCCCCCGGGGGGGCTCCAGATACGCAGTATTTT.

The chain joins TRBV7-6 to TRBJ2-1, with unresolved D. The CDR3 spans 13 residues. Trimming left V 5 bases short and J 8 bases short, with 13 bases between. CDR1 and CDR2 from the germline V gene are SGHVS and FNYEAQ. The CDR3 region is CASSGSRRYEQFF. CDR3 nucleotide sequence: TGTGCCAGCAGCGGCTCCAGGAGATATGAGCAGTTCTTC.

The chain joins TRBV5-4 to TRBJ1-1, with D maybe TRBD1 (6 bases). Germline V CDR1 and CDR2: SGHNT, YYREEE (reference sequence). Trimming shortened V by 4 bases and J by 2 bases, and 15 bases separated the two germline ends. This CDR3 spans 15 amino acids. CDR3 bases: TGTGCCAGCAGCATCTCCGGGACAAGTAACACTGAAGCTTTCTTT. Amino acids: CASSISGTSNTEAFF.

This rearrangement joins TRBV6-2 or TRBV6-3 to TRBJ1-1, with D possibly matching TRBD1 (6 bases). CDR3 length: 17 amino acids. The V end lost 2 bases, the J end lost 5 bases, and 21 bases lay between the germline ends. Germline V CDR1 and CDR2: MNHEY, SVGEGT. For the CDR3, the DNA is TGTGCCAGCAGTTACGATTACGGTCGAGGGGGATTGACTGAAGCTTTCTTT. It encodes CASSYDYGRGGLTEAFF.

The chain recombines TRBV18 with TRBJ2-1; no definite D call. The V gene lost 4 bases and the J gene lost 6 bases, with 13 bases spanning the gap. The CDR3 extends over 14 amino acids. CDR1 and CDR2 (germline): KGHSH, LQKENI. The CDR3 sequence is CASSLELQTNEQFF. The CDR3 coding sequence is TGTGCCAGCTCACTCGAACTACAGACCAATGAGCAGTTCTTC. Complete variable domain (other parts from reference TRBV18 and TRBJ2-1): NAGVMQNPRHLVRRRGQEARLRCSPMKGHSHVYWYRQLPEEGLKFMVYLQKENIIDESGMPKERFSAEFPKEGPSILRIQQVVRGDSAAYFCASSLELQTNEQFFGPGTRLTVL.

This clonotype was seen a few times. The chain uses TRBV2 and TRBJ2-7, with D uncertain. Trimming stripped 3 bases from V and 1 base from J, with 7 bases between. The CDR3 contains 13 residues. Germline V gene sequence: CDR1 SNHLY, CDR2 FYNNEI. CDR3 sequence (DNA): TGTGCCAGCAGTGATGGCCAGTCCTACGAGCAGTACTTC. Protein sequence: CASSDGQSYEQYF. The variable domain in full, with the rest retrieved from reference TRBV2 and TRBJ2-7, is EPEVTQTPSHQVTQMGQEVILRCVPISNHLYFYWYRQILGQKVEFLVSFYNNEISEKSEIFDDQFSVERPDGSNFTLKIRSTKLEDSAMYFCASSDGQSYEQYFGPGTRLTVT.

This clonotype was counted only a few times. The chain couples TRBV20-1 to TRBJ2-1; TRBD2 agrees at 9 bases. The trim removed 0 bases at V and 4 bases at J, leaving 7 bases unmatched. Germline V lookup: CDR1 DFQATT, CDR2 SNEGSKA (reference sequence). The CDR3 contains 16 residues. In nucleotides, the CDR3 is TGCAGTGCTAGAGATTTAGCGGGGGACCATTACAATGAGCAGTTCTTC. Its translation: CSARDLAGDHYNEQFF.

The chain carries TRBV20-1 and TRBJ2-5; D unresolved. Germline V gene lookup returns CDR1 DFQATT and CDR2 SNEGSKA (reference sequence). The length of the CDR3 is 12 residues. V shed 5 bases and J shed 4 bases, with 11 bases lying between them. CDR3 DNA sequence: TGCAGTGCTCAACAGTTCAGAGAGACCCAGTACTTC. This codes for CSAQQFRETQYF.

This clonotype was observed a handful of times. The genes are TRBV20-1 and TRBJ2-1; D call uncertain. This CDR3 comprises 15 residues. CDR1 and CDR2 (germline): DFQATT, SNEGSKA (reference sequence). V gave up 1 base and J gave up 2 bases, with 12 bases separating them. CDR3 residues: CSARVTSLAYNEQFF. The CDR3 DNA reads TGCAGTGCTAGAGTGACCTCTCTAGCCTACAATGAGCAGTTCTTC.

There are many counts of this clonotype. The J gene is TRBJ2-7, the V gene TRBV7-2, with 8 bases matching TRBD2. The CDR3 is made up of 15 amino acids. V shed 2 bases, J shed 2 bases, and the junction held 5 bases outside the gene matches. Germline V gives CDR1 SGHTA, CDR2 FQGNSA. The CDR3 here is CASSLSRTSTYEQYF. DNA for the CDR3: TGTGCCAGCAGCTTATCCCGGACTAGCACCTACGAGCAGTACTTC.